This T cell receptor beta chain was recorded in a study of blood T cell repertoires in COVID-19 (TCRdb year 2020). Looking at the study overall: Samples covering the acute and convalescent phases of COVID-19 were provided by collaborators in the United States, Italy and Spain. The prospective study material was composed of cDNA or gDNA derived from T cells, B-cell-depleted T cells, or PBMCs. Deeply sampled blood TCRbeta repertoires from subjects exposed to, actively infected with, or recovered from COVID-19 were included in the dataset. The repertoires were released in a freely available public database meant as a resource for research on the immune response to SARS-CoV-2. Samples were obtained from the ongoing ImmuneRACE study (first 160 participants) and from 1,200 or so subjects provided by 6 global collaborators. The sample metadata nearly always contained a de-identified subject ID, COVID-19 status, age in years and sex. HLA class I and class II types, where available, came from metadata supplied by the sample provider rather than from assay-based typing.

The research as a whole found: The amount of clinical and demographic metadata varied by source and participant and was provided uncurated.

TCRbeta CDR3 regions were amplified from genomic DNA by means of the immunoSEQ Assay, a bias-controlled multiplex PCR. Regarding the original processing steps: Within the assay, amplification of reference gene primers was used to estimate how many nucleated cells each sample contained. Sequence reads were collapsed and filtered to measure the absolute abundance of every unique TCRbeta CDR3 rearrangement. Productive Simpson clonality was computed per sample as the square root of Simpson's diversity index over productive rearrangements. What TCRdb holds here is the immuneACCESS table cut down to in-frame rearrangements. Part of the clones is not present; checked against another copy, under half of the missing clones reflect an unresolved V gene, and the others are unexplained. V and J calls and clone size are copied from that table; D and trimming were computed from the DNA. The sample contains approximately 99,000 clones, around 79% of them found a single time. Together, the top ten hold around 18% of the sample.

Collaborating institutions collected whole blood in K2EDTA tubes following their own protocols. For TCRbeta analysis, collaborators shipped samples in one of three forms: frozen whole blood, isolated PBMCs, or DNA extracted from either of those sample types. Concerning this clone: Its antigen remains undetermined. Per-base qualities were not stored, and no clone one base away is much larger.

The germline V gene gives CDR1 as MNHEY and CDR2 as SVGAGI. Between the V and J ends, shortened by 5 bases and 12 bases respectively, the junction contains 11 bases. The CDR3 holds 11 amino acids from the cysteine to the phenylalanine. The read is trimmed to its CDR3 DNA, 33 bases read in frame from base 1. This sequence originates from a woman older than 75 with active or convalescent COVID-19. Material for sequencing was peripheral blood. The receptor chain draws on TRBV6-5 and TRBJ2-1; the D gene is possibly TRBD2, with 5 bases matching. The CDR3 corresponds to CASSILRGQFF. The nucleotide sequence is TGTGCCAGCAGTATACTACGGGGGCAGTTCTTC.